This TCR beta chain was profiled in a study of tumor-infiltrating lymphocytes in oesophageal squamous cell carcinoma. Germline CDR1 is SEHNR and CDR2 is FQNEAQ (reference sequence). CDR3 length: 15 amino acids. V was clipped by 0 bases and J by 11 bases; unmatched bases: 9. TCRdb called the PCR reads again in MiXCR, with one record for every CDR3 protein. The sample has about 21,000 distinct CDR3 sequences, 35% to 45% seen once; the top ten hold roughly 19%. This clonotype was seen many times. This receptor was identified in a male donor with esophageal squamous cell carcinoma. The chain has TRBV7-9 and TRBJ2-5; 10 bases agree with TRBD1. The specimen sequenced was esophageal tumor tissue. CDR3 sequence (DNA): TGTGCCAGCAGCTTAGCGACAGGGGGCTGGGGGGAGCAGTACTTC. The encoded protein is CASSLATGGWGEQYF.